The sequence of this T cell receptor (beta chain) was determined in a study of blood T cell repertoires in COVID-19. The V gene end was trimmed by 0 bases and the J gene end by 4 bases; junction bases not matched to a gene: 5. Germline CDR1 and CDR2: SNHLY and FYNNEI. The CDR3 has 17 amino acids. Assay used: immunoSEQ multiplex PCR; TCRdb lists only in-frame clones, some missing. The sample yields 140,000 or so clones, around 82% seen once. Sequencing was carried out using peripheral blood. This TCR came from a man aged 55-75 years with acute or convalescent COVID-19. This sequence joins TRBV2 and TRBJ2-3; 12 bases map to TRBD2. The CDR3 sequence: CASSEAGLAGLADTQYF. Here the CDR3 DNA reads TGTGCCAGCAGTGAAGCCGGACTAGCGGGACTCGCAGATACGCAGTATTTT.